This TCR beta chain was profiled in a study of OX40 agonist ivuxolimab in advanced cancers. Here immunoSEQ multiplex PCR was the method, and the copy in TCRdb shows in-frame clones only, minus some. The table lists about 73,000 clones, more than 80% of them singletons. This clone was picked up a small number of times. The sequenced sample was CD4+ or CD8+ T cells sorted from blood, obtained in a trial of the OX40 agonist ivuxolimab. This sequence originates from an adult with an advanced solid tumor such as melanoma, head and neck, liver or kidney cancer.

CDR3 region: CASSMSGRTGANVLTF. CDR3 nucleotide sequence: TGTGCCAGTAGTATGTCCGGTCGGACTGGGGCCAACGTCCTGACTTTC. The chain recombines TRBV19 with TRBJ2-6, with D uncertain. Trimming cost V 3 bases and J 2 bases, with 11 bases left between them. The CDR3 has 16 residues. In germline, CDR1 is LNHDA, CDR2 SQIVND (reference sequence).